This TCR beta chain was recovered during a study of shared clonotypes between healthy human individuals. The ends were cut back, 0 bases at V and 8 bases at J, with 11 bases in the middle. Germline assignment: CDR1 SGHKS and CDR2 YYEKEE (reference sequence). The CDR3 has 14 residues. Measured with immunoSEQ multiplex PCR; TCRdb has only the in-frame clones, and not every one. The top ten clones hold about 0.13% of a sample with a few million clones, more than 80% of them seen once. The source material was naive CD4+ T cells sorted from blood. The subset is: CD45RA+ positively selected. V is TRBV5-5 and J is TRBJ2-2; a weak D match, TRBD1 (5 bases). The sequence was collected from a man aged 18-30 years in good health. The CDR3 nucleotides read TGTGCCAGCAGCTTGGCTGGGGCCTTAGGGGAGCTGTTTTTT. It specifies CASSLAGALGELFF.